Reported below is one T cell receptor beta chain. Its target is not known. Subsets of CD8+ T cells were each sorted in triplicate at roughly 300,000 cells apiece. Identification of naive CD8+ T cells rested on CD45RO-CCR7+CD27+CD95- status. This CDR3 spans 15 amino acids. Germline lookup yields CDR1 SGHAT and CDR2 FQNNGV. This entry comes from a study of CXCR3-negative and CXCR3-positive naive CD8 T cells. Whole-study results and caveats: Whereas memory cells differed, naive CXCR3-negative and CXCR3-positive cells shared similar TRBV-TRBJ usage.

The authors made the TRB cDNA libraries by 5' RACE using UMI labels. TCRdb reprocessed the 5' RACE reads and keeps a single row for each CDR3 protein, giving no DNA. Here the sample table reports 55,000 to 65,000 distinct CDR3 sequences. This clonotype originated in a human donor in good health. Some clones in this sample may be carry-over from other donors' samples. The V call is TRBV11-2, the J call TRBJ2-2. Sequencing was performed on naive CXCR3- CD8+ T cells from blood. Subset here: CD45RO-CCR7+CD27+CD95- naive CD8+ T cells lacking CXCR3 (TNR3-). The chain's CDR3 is CASSLDLVGTGELFF.